The 2 T cell receptor beta chains listed next were all sequenced from one sample in a study of T-cell reconstitution after alpha-beta-depleted transplantation in children. Molecular barcoding with unique molecular identifiers was used for the TCRbeta library. One entry per CDR3 protein results from TCRdb running MiXCR on the PCR reads. There are fewer than 700,000 distinct CDR3 sequences in the sample; approximately 12% occur only once, and around 2% lies in the top ten. Specimen: PBMCs, mostly from graft donor cells, collected 360 days after TCRalphabeta/CD19-depleted stem cell transplant. These receptors were collected from a male patient aged 10 to 17 who had a stem cell transplant for acute myeloid leukemia, so the T cells may come from the graft donor.

This clonotype turned up a few times. The rearrangement uses TRBV4-2 and TRBJ2-7, with D perhaps TRBD1 or TRBD2 (6 bases each). There are 15 residues in the CDR3. V lost 2 bases and J lost 4, with 15 bases in between. Germline V gene data show CDR1 as LGHNA and CDR2 as YNFKEQ. The CDR3 is CASSQRGTPEYEQYF. The CDR3 DNA reads TGTGCCAGCAGCCAAAGGGGGACTCCCGAGTACGAGCAGTACTTC.

This clonotype was seen a handful of times. CDR3 nucleotides: TGCAGCGTTTTCGGGGGATACGAGCAGTACTTC. Its translation: CSVFGGYEQYF. The chain carries TRBV29-1 and TRBJ2-7, with D perhaps matching TRBD2 (6 bases). The length of the CDR3 is 11 residues. Germline loops: CDR1 SQVTM, CDR2 ANQGSEA. The V end lost 5 bases, the J end lost 4 bases, and 9 bases lay between the germline ends.